This T cell receptor (beta chain) is drawn from a study of blood T cell repertoires in COVID-19. As handled by the study authors: Estimated nucleated cell counts came from reference gene primer amplification. Some clones are missing from TCRdb's copy, which holds only in-frame ones; the method was immunoSEQ multiplex PCR. The V and J calls and clone size were taken over from that table, and D and trimming were inferred from the DNA. Of around 250,000 clones listed, 91% are singletons. V was trimmed by 3 bases and J by 2 bases, leaving 7 bases between them. Germline CDR1 reads KGHSH; CDR2 reads LQKENI. This CDR3 has 13 residues.

This rearrangement joins TRBV18 to TRBJ2-5; D gene uncertain. The sequencing sample was made of PBMCs or T cells enriched from blood (not recorded which). The TCR sequence derives from a human donor in a cohort exposed to, infected with or recovered from COVID-19 (not recorded which). The donor label of this sample is uncertain. The CDR3 protein is CASSPYTQETQYF. In DNA form, the CDR3 reads TGTGCCAGCTCACCTTATACTCAAGAGACCCAGTACTTC.